The clone carrying this T cell receptor (beta chain) was found a few times. What it binds is not known. This entry is derived from a study of early T cells in non-severe SARS-CoV-2 infection. The ends lost 3 bases at V and 3 bases at J; junction bases unmatched: 10. Germline V gene sequence: CDR1 WNHNN, CDR2 SYGVQD (reference sequence). This CDR3 is built from 17 residues. TCRdb reprocessed the 5' RACE reads with MiXCR, giving one entry per CDR3 protein. There are about 110,000 distinct CDR3 sequences in the sample; about an eighth occur only once, and roughly 2.9% lies in the top ten. Broader study findings: Database matching using VDJdb favored anti-spike CD8 responses, with private and CD4 specificities left missing.

The sequence was collected from an adult who was a healthcare worker with PCR-confirmed SARS-CoV-2 infection or an uninfected control (not recorded which). Sequencing was carried out using whole blood. The chain joins TRBV10-1 to TRBJ2-2; TRBD2 aligns across 7 bases. The CDR3 here is CASSDKAGFGDTGELFF. CDR3 DNA: TGCGCCAGCAGTGACAAAGCGGGATTTGGCGACACCGGGGAGCTGTTTTTT.